This TCR beta chain was recorded in a study of CD8 T cells in ankylosing spondylitis. Study results and limitations: CD8+ cells made up the disease-linked clones, which were relatively rare in peripheral blood. Seemingly distinctive of ankylosing spondylitis blood was a TCR beta motif formed by eight highly homologous variants. Earlier reports found some motif variants in synovial fluid and blood in reactive arthritis.

Quantitative barcoded 5'-RACE was used to prepare TCR beta libraries. TCRdb re-analysed the 5' RACE reads in MiXCR, keeping a single row per CDR3 protein. The table includes 150,000 to 200,000 distinct CDR3 sequences, roughly 13% detected once. The CDR3 consists of 13 residues. V was pared by 3 bases and J by 1 base, with 6 bases between. CDR1 and CDR2 (germline): MDHEN, SYDVKM. This clonotype was detected ten times or more. As yet, its antigen is unknown. Sequencing input: blood, either unsorted or a sorted T cell fraction (not recorded which). This sequence was found in a female donor with ankylosing spondylitis or in good health (not recorded which). The rearrangement uses TRBV28 and TRBJ1-1; D uncertain. CDR3 nucleotide sequence: TGTGCCAGCAGTTTCACCCCGAACACTGAAGCTTTCTTT. This gives the protein CASSFTPNTEAFF.